The rows below give T cell receptor beta chains drawn from one sample of a study of CD8 T cells in Susac syndrome. MiXCR, run by TCRdb on the immunoSEQ multiplex PCR reads, gives a single entry per CDR3 protein. The table lists about 210,000 distinct CDR3 sequences, 85% to 95% of them singletons. The sequencing input was CD4+ T cells from PBMCs. The receptors were sampled from a human donor with Susac syndrome. The CDR3 runs from the conserved cysteine through the conserved F or W. The D gene is left open where the match is weak.

CDR3 protein	CDR3 DNA	V gene	J gene	D gene
CASSGWRTGSLYGYTF	TGTGCCAGCAGCGGATGGAGGACAGGGAGCCTATATGGCTACACCTTC	TRBV9	TRBJ1-2	TRBD1
CAWSPPGGYGYTF	TGTGCCTGGAGCCCCCCAGGGGGCTATGGCTACACCTTC	TRBV30	TRBJ1-2	TRBD1
CASSLAETPIHEQYF	TGTGCCAGTAGTCTAGCGGAAACCCCTATCCACGAGCAGTACTTC	TRBV19	TRBJ2-7	TRBD2
CSADDNYEQYF	TGCAGTGCAGACGACAACTACGAGCAGTACTTC	TRBV20-1	TRBJ2-7	-
CAWRTGTAEFNYGYTF	TGTGCCTGGAGGACCGGGACAGCTGAGTTTAACTATGGCTACACCTTC	TRBV30	TRBJ1-2	TRBD1
CASSGDRGSYNEQFF	TGTGCCAGCAGCGGGGACAGGGGGTCCTACAATGAGCAGTTCTTC	TRBV2	TRBJ2-1	TRBD1
CASSLPTADTQYF	TGTGCCAGCAGCCTCCCCACCGCAGATACGCAGTATTTT	TRBV9	TRBJ2-3	-
CASSPESGDAYEQYF	TGTGCCAGCAGCCCCGAATCCGGGGACGCCTACGAGCAGTACTTC	TRBV5-6	TRBJ2-7	-
CASSSGQPETDTQYF	TGTGCCAGCAGCTCCGGACAGCCTGAGACAGATACGCAGTATTTT	TRBV7-3	TRBJ2-3	-
CASSQDASGGRNNEQFF	TGTGCCAGCAGCCAAGATGCTAGCGGGGGGCGAAACAATGAGCAGTTCTTC	TRBV3-1	TRBJ2-1	TRBD2
CSALPRQGGTEAFF	TGCAGTGCTCTCCCACGTCAGGGAGGAACTGAAGCTTTCTTT	TRBV20-1	TRBJ1-1	-